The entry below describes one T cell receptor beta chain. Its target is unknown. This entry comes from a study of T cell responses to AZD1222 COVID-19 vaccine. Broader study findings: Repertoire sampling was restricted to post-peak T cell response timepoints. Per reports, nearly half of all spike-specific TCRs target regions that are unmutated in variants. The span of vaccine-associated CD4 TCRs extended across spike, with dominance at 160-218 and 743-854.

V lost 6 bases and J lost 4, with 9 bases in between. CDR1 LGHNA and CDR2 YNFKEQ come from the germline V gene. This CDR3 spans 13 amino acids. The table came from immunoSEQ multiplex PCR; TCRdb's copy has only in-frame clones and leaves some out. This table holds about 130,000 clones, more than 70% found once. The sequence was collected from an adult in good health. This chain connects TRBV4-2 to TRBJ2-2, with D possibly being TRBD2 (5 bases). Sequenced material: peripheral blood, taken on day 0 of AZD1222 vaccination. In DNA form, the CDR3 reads TGTGCCAGCAGTGTACGGGGCACCGGGGAGCTGTTTTTT. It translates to CASSVRGTGELFF.